A single sample gave rise to the 21 T cell receptor beta chains below, sequenced in a study of T cells in women clearing cervical HPV infection. The data were produced by immunoSEQ multiplex PCR, yet TCRdb's version contains in-frame clones alone and is incomplete. Its clone listing holds about 30,000 clones. Material: blood buffy coat. These receptors came from a woman aged 18 to 75 with a cervical HPV16 infection that either progressed to CIN3+ or cleared (not recorded which).

Comments on this clone: Sequencing ends 3 residues short of the CDR3 end; the germline J gene provides the rest. The V call is TRBV6-2 or TRBV6-3, the J call TRBJ1-5, with TRBD1 identical over 7 bases. The CDR3 runs to 17 residues. From germline, CDR1 is MNHEY and CDR2 SVGEGT. Trimming took 7 bases from V and 3 from J; bases not matched to a gene: 15. CDR3 DNA, as far as it was read: TGTGCCAGCAACAACCTCCCGACAGGGCGCACCAATCAGCCC. Translation gives CASNNLPTGRTNQP. The whole CDR3 sequence reads CASNNLPTGRTNQPQHF.

With regard to this clone: The CDR3 end lies 3 residues beyond the end of the read and is filled in from the germline J gene. This sample also contains other DNA sequences that code for the same CDR3. The rearrangement uses TRBV19 and TRBJ1-3, with D tentatively TRBD1 (6 bases). Germline V gene lookup returns CDR1 LNHDA and CDR2 SQIVND (reference sequence). The CDR3 has 16 amino acids. Trimming took 6 bases from V and 0 from J, leaving 15 bases between them. The CDR3 is CASSDRDKGSGNTIYF. The sequenced part of the CDR3 DNA is TGTGCCAGTAGCGACCGGGACAAGGGCTCTGGAAACACC.

Points on this clone: The read ends 3 residues early relative to the CDR3; the germline J gene fills the gap. The chain uses TRBV2 and TRBJ2-3; TRBD2 matches at 9 bases. Germline CDR1 is SNHLY and CDR2 is FYNNEI. The CDR3 is 15 residues long. Unmatched junction bases numbered 3, after V lost 4 bases and J lost 1 base. The part of the CDR3 DNA that was read is TGTGCCAGCAGTGCAGAGCGGGAGGGCACAGATACG. Its translation is CASSAEREGTDT. The full CDR3 protein reads CASSAEREGTDTQYF.

Comment on this clone: The CDR3 goes on 3 residues after the read ends, and that part is filled in from the germline J gene. The chain uses TRBV20-1 and TRBJ2-3; the match to TRBD2 covers 7 bases. This CDR3 is 13 amino acids long. Germline loops: CDR1 DFQATT, CDR2 SNEGSKA (reference sequence). The V gene end was trimmed by 7 bases and the J gene end by 2 bases; junction bases not matched to a gene: 6. CDR3 DNA (partial): TGCAGTGTAGGTCTAGCGGACACAGATACG. It translates to CSVGLADTDT. The complete CDR3 reads CSVGLADTDTQYF.

As to this clone: The read halts 3 residues ahead of the CDR3 end, with the missing end drawn from the germline J gene. The chain uses TRBV19 and TRBJ2-7; 7 bases fit TRBD1. Germline values: CDR1 LNHDA, CDR2 SQIVND (reference sequence). V lost 8 bases, J lost 0 bases, and 4 bases stayed unmatched. This CDR3 has 13 amino acids. The CDR3 bases that were read are TGTGCCAGTGGGACAGCTAACTCCTACGAG. This codes for CASGTANSYE. The full CDR3 sequence reads CASGTANSYEQYF.

Note on this clone: The read is 3 residues too short to cover the CDR3 end, so that end is filled in from the germline J gene. The sample holds other DNA sequences that translate to the same CDR3. The V call is TRBV18, the J call TRBJ2-1, with D possibly TRBD2 on 5 matching bases. This CDR3 is built from 15 residues. Deletions cut 6 bases from V and 9 bases from J, with 21 bases between. Germline CDR1 reads KGHSH; CDR2 reads LQKENI. The CDR3 bases that were read are TGTGCCAGCTCCCCCCCGGTGGGGAAAAGCGGTGAG. It translates to CASSPPVGKSGE. From start to end, the CDR3 is CASSPPVGKSGEQFF.

About this clone: The read comes to an end 3 residues before the CDR3 does, leaving the germline J gene to fill in the end. V gene TRBV7-6 combines with J gene TRBJ1-1, with a tentative D call TRBD1 (5 bases). This CDR3 spans 14 amino acids. Germline CDR1 is SGHVS and CDR2 is FNYEAQ. V was pared by 6 bases and J by 4 bases, with 15 bases between. CDR3 amino acids: CASRQSMGGTEAFF. The CDR3 DNA, read in part, is TGTGCCAGCAGACAGAGCATGGGGGGCACTGAA. Together with reference TRBV7-6 and TRBJ1-1, the CDR3 gives the full variable domain: GAGVSQSPRYKVTKRGQDVALRCDPISGHVSLYWYRQALGQGPEFLTYFNYEAQQDKSGLPNDRFSAERPEGSISTLTIQRTEQRDSAMYRCASRQSMGGTEAFFGQGTRLTVV.

To note about this clone: The CDR3 end lies 3 residues beyond the end of the read and is filled in from the germline J gene. This chain connects TRBV20-1 to TRBJ2-5, with 9 nucleotides matching TRBD2. CDR1 is DFQATT, CDR2 SNEGSKA, per germline (reference sequence). This CDR3 has 16 residues. Germline trimming cut 0 bases from V and 4 bases from J; bases unmatched to any gene: 9. The CDR3 protein is CSARDPLAGRGETQYF. The CDR3 bases that were read are TGCAGTGCTAGAGATCCCCTAGCGGGAAGGGGAGAGACC.

Turning to this clone: The sequenced fragment ends 3 residues before the CDR3 boundary, so the rest is inferred from the germline J gene. The gene calls are TRBV7-9 and TRBJ1-1; 8 nucleotides line up with TRBD1. The CDR3 contains 13 residues. Germline CDR1 and CDR2: SEHNR and FQNEAQ (reference sequence). V gave up 5 bases and J gave up 5 bases; unmatched junction bases: 4. CDR3 bases read: TGTGCCAGCAGCGCCGACAGGGGTACTGAA. This sequence encodes CASSADRGTE. The CDR3 in full is CASSADRGTEAFF.

About this clone: The read comes to an end 3 residues before the CDR3 does, leaving the germline J gene to fill in the end. J is TRBJ1-5 and V is TRBV6-2 or TRBV6-3, with D possibly matching TRBD1 (5 bases). The CDR3 has 16 residues. The germline V gene encodes CDR1 MNHEY and CDR2 SVGEGT. Deletions cut 6 bases from V and 4 bases from J, with 19 bases between. Here the CDR3 reads CASRPAIGGVNQPQHF. The sequenced CDR3 bases are TGTGCCAGCAGGCCTGCGATTGGAGGGGTAAATCAGCCC.

On this clone itself: The read stops 3 residues short of the end of the CDR3; the missing end is completed from the germline J gene. The rearrangement uses TRBV10-3 and TRBJ2-3; TRBD1 is a possible D gene (6 bases). The CDR3 loop spans 14 amino acids. The germline gives CDR1 ENHRY, CDR2 SYGVKD. V lost 2 bases and J 5 bases, leaving 11 bases between the germline ends. The CDR3 DNA, read in part, is TGTGCCATCAGTGAGAACAGGGTTTTAGATACG. Translation gives CAISENRVLDT. The CDR3 as a whole reads CAISENRVLDTQYF.

The sequenced part of the CDR3 DNA is TGCAGCGGAATAGCGGGAGGAAACGAG. It translates to CSGIAGGNE. In full, the CDR3 is CSGIAGGNEQYF. The rearrangement joins TRBV29-1 to TRBJ2-7; the match to TRBD2 covers 10 bases. The sequence runs out 3 residues before the end of the CDR3; the remainder is reconstructed from the germline J gene. This CDR3 has 12 amino acids. With 7 bases clipped from V and 5 bases from J, the junction kept 5 bases outside the gene matches. The germline CDR1 and CDR2 sequences are SQVTM and ANQGSEA.

Concerning this clone itself: With the read ending 3 residues before the CDR3 end, the germline J gene is used to fill in that end. The chain recombines TRBV12-3 or TRBV12-4 with TRBJ2-7; D is perhaps TRBD1 (7 bases). V was trimmed by 8 bases and J by 1 base, leaving 15 bases between them. The CDR3 extends over 14 amino acids. The CDR3 here is CASAGSRGSYEQYF. The DNA read from the CDR3 is TGTGCCAGCGCGGGATCCAGGGGGTCCTACGAG.

In regard to this clone: The read terminates 3 residues ahead of where the CDR3 ends, so the germline J gene completes it. V gene TRBV20-1 combines with J gene TRBJ1-1, with TRBD1 as a possible D gene (5 bases). Germline-derived CDR1 and CDR2 are DFQATT and SNEGSKA (reference sequence). Trimming left V 0 bases short and J 5 bases short, with 19 bases between. CDR3 length: 16 residues. The covered CDR3 bases are TGCAGTGCTAGAGATAATAGGCAGGGTCACAGAACTGAA. It translates to CSARDNRQGHRTE. The entire CDR3 reads CSARDNRQGHRTEAFF.

In the case of this clone: The observed sequence ends 3 residues before the CDR3 terminus, with the missing tail filled in from the germline J gene. The V gene is TRBV5-4, the J gene TRBJ2-7; D possibly corresponds to TRBD1 (5 bases). Trimming removed 4 bases at V and 0 bases at J, with 11 bases between. CDR3 length equals 14 residues. Looked up from germline, CDR1 is SGHNT and CDR2 is YYREEE (reference sequence). The CDR3 sequence is CASSGIDSSYEQYF. The sequenced CDR3 bases are TGTGCCAGCAGCGGGATTGACAGCTCCTACGAG. Complete variable domain (other parts from reference TRBV5-4 and TRBJ2-7): ETGVTQSPTHLIKTRGQQVTLRCSSQSGHNTVSWYQQALGQGPQFIFQYYREEENGRGNFPPRFSGLQFPNYSSELNVNALELDDSALYLCASSGIDSSYEQYFGPGTRLTVT.

Comments on this clone: The read is 3 residues too short to cover the CDR3 end, so that end is filled in from the germline J gene. This rearrangement joins TRBV5-4 to TRBJ2-3; TRBD2 matches at 7 bases. Germline loops: CDR1 SGHNT, CDR2 YYREEE (reference sequence). CDR3 size: 15 residues. The ends lost 0 bases at V and 0 bases at J; junction bases unmatched: 1. CDR3 bases read: TGTGCCAGCAGCTTGGTAGCGGGTAGCACAGATACG. It translates to CASSLVAGSTDT. The CDR3 in its entirety is CASSLVAGSTDTQYF.

As for this clone: The CDR3 is cut off 3 residues early in the read; its end comes from the germline J gene. V gene TRBV10-3 combines with J gene TRBJ2-7, with a possible D match to TRBD1 (6 bases). The CDR3 extends over 16 amino acids. Germline values: CDR1 ENHRY, CDR2 SYGVKD. V was clipped by 2 bases and J by 3 bases, with 17 bases between them. This CDR3 is CAISELRQDLSYEQYF. CDR3 DNA, as far as it was read: TGTGCCATCAGTGAGCTTCGACAGGACTTGAGCTACGAG.

Comment on this clone: The read ends 3 residues shy of where the CDR3 ends; the end is completed using the germline J gene. The genes are TRBV20-1 and TRBJ1-5, with 9 bases that match TRBD1. This CDR3 region has 16 residues. Germline-derived CDR1 and CDR2 are DFQATT and SNEGSKA (reference sequence). V was clipped by 3 bases and J by 6 bases; unmatched bases: 12. CDR3 residues: CSASEPPGQGVQPQHF. CDR3 bases read: TGCAGTGCTAGCGAACCACCGGGACAGGGAGTTCAGCCC.

Notes on this clone: The read stops 3 residues short of the end of the CDR3; the missing end is completed from the germline J gene. V and J are TRBV19 and TRBJ2-3, with 7 bases that match TRBD2. The trim removed 2 bases at V and 7 bases at J, leaving 6 bases unmatched. The CDR3 loop spans 14 amino acids. Germline V gene sequence: CDR1 LNHDA, CDR2 SQIVND (reference sequence). CDR3 in amino acids: CASSISGRDNTQYF. CDR3 DNA (partial): TGTGCCAGTAGTATATCGGGGAGGGATAATACG.

Comment on this clone: Read coverage stops 3 residues before the CDR3 terminus; the germline J gene supplies the remainder. The chain joins TRBV5-5 to TRBJ2-1, with D hard to call. CDR3 size: 15 residues. Germline V gives CDR1 SGHKS, CDR2 YYEKEE (reference sequence). Trimming removed 1 base at V and 5 bases at J, with 13 bases between. CDR3 bases read: TGTGCCAGCAGCTTGATGAATCCCGCGGACAATGAG. Its protein product is CASSLMNPADNE. The full-length CDR3 reads as CASSLMNPADNEQFF. The full variable domain, completed using reference TRBV5-5 and TRBJ2-1, is DAGVTQSPTHLIKTRGQQVTLRCSPISGHKSVSWYQQVLGQGPQFIFQYYEKEERGRGNFPDRFSARQFPNYSSELNVNALLLGDSALYLCASSLMNPADNEQFFGPGTRLTVL.

As regards this clone: The read comes to an end 3 residues before the CDR3 does, leaving the germline J gene to fill in the end. The rearrangement links TRBV5-1 to TRBJ2-1; the D gene is possibly TRBD1 (5 bases). Looked up from germline, CDR1 is SGHRS and CDR2 is YFSETQ. The V end was cut by 3 bases, the J end by 7 bases, with 11 bases between. This CDR3 has 13 residues. The CDR3 region is CASSSRVWNEQFF. CDR3 DNA, as far as it was read: TGCGCCAGCAGCTCCAGGGTTTGGAATGAG.